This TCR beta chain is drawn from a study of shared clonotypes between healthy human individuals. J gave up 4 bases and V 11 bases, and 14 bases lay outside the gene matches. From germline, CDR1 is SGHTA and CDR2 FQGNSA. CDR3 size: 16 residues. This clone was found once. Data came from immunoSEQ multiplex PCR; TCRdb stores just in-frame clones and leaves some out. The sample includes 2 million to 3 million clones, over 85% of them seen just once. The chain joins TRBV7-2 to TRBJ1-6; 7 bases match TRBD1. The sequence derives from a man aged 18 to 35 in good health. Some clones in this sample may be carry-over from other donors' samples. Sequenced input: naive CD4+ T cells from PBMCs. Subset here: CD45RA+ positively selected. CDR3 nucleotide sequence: TGTGCCGGGGGCAGGGGGTCGGAAACTTATAATTCACCCCTCCACTTT. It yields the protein CAGGRGSETYNSPLHF.